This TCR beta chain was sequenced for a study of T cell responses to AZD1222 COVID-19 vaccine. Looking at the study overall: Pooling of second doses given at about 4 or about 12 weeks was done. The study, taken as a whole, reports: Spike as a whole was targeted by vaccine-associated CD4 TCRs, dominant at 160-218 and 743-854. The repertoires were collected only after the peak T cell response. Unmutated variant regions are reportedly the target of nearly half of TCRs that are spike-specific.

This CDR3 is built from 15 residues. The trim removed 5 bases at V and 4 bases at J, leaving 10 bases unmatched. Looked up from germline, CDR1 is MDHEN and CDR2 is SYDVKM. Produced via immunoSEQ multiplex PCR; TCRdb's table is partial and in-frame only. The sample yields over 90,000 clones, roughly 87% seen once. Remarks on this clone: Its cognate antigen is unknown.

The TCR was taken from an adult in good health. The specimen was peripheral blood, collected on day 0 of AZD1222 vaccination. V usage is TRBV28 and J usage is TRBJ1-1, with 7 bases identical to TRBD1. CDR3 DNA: TGTGCCAGCAGTACGCCGACAGGGCCGGGCACTGAAGCTTTCTTT. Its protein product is CASSTPTGPGTEAFF.